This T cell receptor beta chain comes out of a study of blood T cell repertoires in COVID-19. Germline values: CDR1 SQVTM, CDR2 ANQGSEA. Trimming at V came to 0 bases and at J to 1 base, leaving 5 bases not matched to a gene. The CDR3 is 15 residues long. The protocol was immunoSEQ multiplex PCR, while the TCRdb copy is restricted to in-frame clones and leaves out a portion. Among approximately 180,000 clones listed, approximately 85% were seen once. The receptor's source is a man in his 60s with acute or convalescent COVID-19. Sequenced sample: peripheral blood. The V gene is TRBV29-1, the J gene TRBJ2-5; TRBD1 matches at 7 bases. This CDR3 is CSVEDPQGIQETQYF. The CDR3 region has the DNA TGCAGCGTTGAAGATCCACAGGGGATCCAAGAGACCCAGTACTTC.